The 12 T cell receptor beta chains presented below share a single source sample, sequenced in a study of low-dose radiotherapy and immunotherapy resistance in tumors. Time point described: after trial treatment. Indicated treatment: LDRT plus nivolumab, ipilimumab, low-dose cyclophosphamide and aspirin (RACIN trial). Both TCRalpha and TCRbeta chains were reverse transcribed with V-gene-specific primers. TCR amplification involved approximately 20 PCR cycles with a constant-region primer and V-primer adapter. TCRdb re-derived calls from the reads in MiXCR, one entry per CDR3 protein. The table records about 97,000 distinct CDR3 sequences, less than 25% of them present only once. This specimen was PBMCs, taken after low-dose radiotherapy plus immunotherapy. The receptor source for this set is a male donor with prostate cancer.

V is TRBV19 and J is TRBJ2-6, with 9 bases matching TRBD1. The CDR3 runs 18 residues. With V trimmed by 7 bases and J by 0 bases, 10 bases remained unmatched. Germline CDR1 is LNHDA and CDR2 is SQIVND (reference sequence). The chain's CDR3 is CASKVVGTGSSGANVLTF. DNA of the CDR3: TGTGCCAGTAAAGTAGTGGGGACAGGGTCCTCTGGGGCCAACGTCCTGACTTTC.

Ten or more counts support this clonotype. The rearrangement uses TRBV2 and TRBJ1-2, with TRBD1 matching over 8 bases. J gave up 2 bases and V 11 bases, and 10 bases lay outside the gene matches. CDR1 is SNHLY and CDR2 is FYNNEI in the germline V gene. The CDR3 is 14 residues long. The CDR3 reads CAGKDRAKNYGYTF. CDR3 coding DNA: TGTGCCGGCAAGGACAGGGCGAAGAACTATGGCTACACCTTC.

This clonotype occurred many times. In DNA form, the CDR3 reads TGTGCCAGCAGCTTAGATTTATACAGGGAGAGCACCGGGGAGCTGTTTTTT. Its translation: CASSLDLYRESTGELFF. The rearrangement links TRBV11-3 to TRBJ2-2; maybe TRBD1 (6 bases). Germline V gives CDR1 SGHNT, CDR2 YENEEA. The CDR3 is made up of 17 amino acids. The V and J ends lost 0 bases and 4 bases respectively, with 15 bases between them.

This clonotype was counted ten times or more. CDR3 DNA sequence: TGCGCCAGCAGCCAAGATCGACGGGGGGGGAATGAGCAGTTCTTC. The encoded protein is CASSQDRRGGNEQFF. The V call is TRBV4-1, the J call TRBJ2-1; 8 bases are a match to TRBD2. CDR3 length: 15 amino acids. The germline CDR1 and CDR2 sequences are MGHRA and YSYEKL. V shed 0 bases and J 7 bases; nucleotides not matched to a gene: 5.

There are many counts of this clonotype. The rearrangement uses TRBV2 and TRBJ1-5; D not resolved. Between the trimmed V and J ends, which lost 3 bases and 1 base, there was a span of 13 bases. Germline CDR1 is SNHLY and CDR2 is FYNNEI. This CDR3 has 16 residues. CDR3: CASSDSSRRSNQPQHF. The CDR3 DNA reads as TGTGCCAGCAGTGATAGTTCCAGGCGAAGCAATCAGCCCCAGCATTTT. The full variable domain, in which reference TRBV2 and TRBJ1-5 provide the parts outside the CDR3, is EPEVTQTPSHQVTQMGQEVILRCVPISNHLYFYWYRQILGQKVEFLVSFYNNEISEKSEIFDDQFSVERPDGSNFTLKIRSTKLEDSAMYFCASSDSSRRSNQPQHFGDGTRLSIL.

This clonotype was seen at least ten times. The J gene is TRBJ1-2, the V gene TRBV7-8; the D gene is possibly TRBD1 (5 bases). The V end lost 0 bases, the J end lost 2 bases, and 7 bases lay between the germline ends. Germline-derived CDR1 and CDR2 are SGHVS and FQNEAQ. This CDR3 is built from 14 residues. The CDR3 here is CASSLADSNYGYTF. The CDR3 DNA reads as TGTGCCAGCAGCTTAGCAGACAGCAACTATGGCTACACCTTC.

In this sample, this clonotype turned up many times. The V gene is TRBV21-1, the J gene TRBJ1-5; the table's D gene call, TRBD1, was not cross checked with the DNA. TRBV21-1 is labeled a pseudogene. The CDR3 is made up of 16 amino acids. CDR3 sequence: CASSLRDLKNYQPQHF. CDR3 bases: TGTGCCAGCAGCCTACGGGACCTGAAAAATTATCAGCCCCAGCATTTT.

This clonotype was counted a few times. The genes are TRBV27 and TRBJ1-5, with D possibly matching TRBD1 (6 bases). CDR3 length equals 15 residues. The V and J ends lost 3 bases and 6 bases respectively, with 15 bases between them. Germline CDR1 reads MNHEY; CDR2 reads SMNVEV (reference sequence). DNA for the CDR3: TGTGCCAGCAGTTTTGGTACAGGGACGCTTCAGCCCCAGCATTTT. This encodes CASSFGTGTLQPQHF.

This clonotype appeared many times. The CDR3 here is CASTSRGEGNQPQHF. The CDR3 coding sequence is TGTGCCAGCACCTCAAGGGGAGAAGGCAATCAGCCCCAGCATTTT. The chain couples TRBV6-1 to TRBJ1-5, with D maybe TRBD1 (5 bases). Germline V gene data show CDR1 as MNHNS and CDR2 as SASEGT. The CDR3 totals 15 residues. With 7 bases removed from V and 2 bases from J, the gap between germline ends came to 15 bases.

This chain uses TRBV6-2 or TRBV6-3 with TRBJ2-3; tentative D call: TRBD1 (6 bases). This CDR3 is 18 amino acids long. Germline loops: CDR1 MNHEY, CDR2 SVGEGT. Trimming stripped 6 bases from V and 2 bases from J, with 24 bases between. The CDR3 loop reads CASSAIRAFWGHTDTQYF. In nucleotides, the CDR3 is TGTGCCAGCAGCGCAATAAGGGCGTTTTGGGGGCACACAGATACGCAGTATTTT.

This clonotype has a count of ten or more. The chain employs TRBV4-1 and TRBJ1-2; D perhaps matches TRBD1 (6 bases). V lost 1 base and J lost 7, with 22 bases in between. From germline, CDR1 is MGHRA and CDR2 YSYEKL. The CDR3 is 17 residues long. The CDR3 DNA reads TGCGCCAGCAGCCAAGCGAGCAATACAGGGTATCCGAGTGGCTACACCTTC. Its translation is CASSQASNTGYPSGYTF.

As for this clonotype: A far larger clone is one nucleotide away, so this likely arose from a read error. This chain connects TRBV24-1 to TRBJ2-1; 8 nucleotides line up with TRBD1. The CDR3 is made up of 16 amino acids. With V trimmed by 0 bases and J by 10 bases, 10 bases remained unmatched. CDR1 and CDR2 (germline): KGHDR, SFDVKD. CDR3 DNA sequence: TGTGCCACCAGTGATTTGCCCCGGGACAGGCCATACGAGCAGTTCTTC. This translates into CATSDLPRDRPYEQFF.